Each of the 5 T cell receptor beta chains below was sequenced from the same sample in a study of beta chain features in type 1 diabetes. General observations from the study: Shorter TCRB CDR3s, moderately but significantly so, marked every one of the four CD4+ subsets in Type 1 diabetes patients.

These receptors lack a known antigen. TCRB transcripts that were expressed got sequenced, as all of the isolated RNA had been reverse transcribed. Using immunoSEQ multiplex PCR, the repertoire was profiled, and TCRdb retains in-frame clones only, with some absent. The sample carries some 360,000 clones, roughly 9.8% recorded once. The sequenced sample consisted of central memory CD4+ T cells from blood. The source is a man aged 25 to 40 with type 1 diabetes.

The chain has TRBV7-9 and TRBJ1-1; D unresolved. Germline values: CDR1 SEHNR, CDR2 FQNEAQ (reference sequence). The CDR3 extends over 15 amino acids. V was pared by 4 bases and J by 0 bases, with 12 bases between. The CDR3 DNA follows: TGTGCCAGCAGCTCCCACTCTGGGATGAACACTGAAGCTTTCTTT. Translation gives CASSSHSGMNTEAFF.

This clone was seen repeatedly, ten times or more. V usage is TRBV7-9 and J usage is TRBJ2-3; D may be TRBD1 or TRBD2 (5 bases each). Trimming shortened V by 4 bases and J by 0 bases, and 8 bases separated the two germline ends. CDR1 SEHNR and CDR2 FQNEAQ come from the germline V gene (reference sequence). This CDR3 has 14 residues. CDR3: CASSWGSSTDTQYF. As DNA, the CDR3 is TGTGCCAGCAGCTGGGGGTCCAGCACAGATACGCAGTATTTT.

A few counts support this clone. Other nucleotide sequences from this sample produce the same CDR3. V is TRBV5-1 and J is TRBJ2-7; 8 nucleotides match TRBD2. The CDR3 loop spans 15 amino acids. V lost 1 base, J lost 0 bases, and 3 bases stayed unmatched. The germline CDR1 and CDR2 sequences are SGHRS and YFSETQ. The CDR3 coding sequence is TGCGCCAGCAGCTTGAGCGGGGGCAGCTCCTACGAGCAGTACTTC. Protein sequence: CASSLSGGSSYEQYF.

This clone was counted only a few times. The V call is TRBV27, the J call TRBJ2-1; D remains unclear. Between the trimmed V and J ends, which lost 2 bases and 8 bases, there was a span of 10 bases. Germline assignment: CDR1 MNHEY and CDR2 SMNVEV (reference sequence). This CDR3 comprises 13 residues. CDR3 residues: CASSLRPRYEQFF. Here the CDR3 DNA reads TGTGCCAGCAGTTTACGCCCGAGGTATGAGCAGTTCTTC.

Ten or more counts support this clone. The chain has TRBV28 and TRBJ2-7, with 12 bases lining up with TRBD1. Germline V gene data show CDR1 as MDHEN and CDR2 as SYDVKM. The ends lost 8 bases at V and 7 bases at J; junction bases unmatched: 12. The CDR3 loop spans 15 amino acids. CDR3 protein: CASSQAGQGAREQYF. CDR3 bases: TGTGCCAGCTCTCAAGCGGGACAGGGGGCGCGGGAGCAGTACTTC.